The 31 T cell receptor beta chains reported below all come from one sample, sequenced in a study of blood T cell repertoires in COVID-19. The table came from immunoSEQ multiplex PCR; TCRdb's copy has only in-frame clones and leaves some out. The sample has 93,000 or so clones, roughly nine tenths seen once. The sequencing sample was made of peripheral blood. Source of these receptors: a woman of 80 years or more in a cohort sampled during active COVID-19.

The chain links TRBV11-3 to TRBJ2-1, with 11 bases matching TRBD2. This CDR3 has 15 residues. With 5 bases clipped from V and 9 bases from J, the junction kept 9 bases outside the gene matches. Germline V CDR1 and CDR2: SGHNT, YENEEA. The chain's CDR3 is CASSLAGGSWSEQFF. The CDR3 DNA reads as TGTGCCAGCAGCCTAGCGGGGGGTAGCTGGAGTGAGCAGTTCTTC.

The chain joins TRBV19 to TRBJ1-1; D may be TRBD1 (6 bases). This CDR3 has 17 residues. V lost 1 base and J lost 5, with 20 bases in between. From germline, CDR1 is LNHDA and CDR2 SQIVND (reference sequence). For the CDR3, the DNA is TGTGCCAGTAGTATAGGTAAGTCCTACAGGGAGACGACTGAAGCTTTCTTT. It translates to CASSIGKSYRETTEAFF.

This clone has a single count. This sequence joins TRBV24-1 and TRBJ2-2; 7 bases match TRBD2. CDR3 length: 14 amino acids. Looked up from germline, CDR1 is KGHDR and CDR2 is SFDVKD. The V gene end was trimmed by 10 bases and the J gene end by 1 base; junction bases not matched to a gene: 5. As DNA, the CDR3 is TGTGCCACTACGAGCGGGGTGAACACCGGGGAGCTGTTTTTT. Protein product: CATTSGVNTGELFF.

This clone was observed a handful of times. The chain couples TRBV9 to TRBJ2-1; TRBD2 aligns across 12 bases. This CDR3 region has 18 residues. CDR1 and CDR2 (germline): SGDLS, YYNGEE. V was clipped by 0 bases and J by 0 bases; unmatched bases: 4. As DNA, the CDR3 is TGTGCCAGCAGCGTAGGACTAGCGGGGGCTTCCTCCTACAATGAGCAGTTCTTC. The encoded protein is CASSVGLAGASSYNEQFF.

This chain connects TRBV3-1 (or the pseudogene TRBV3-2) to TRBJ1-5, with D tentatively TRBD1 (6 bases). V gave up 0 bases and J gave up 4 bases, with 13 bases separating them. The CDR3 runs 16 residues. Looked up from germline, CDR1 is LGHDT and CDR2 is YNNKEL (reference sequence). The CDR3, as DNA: TGTGCCAGCAGCCAAGATTACAGGGAGGGTAATCAGCCCCAGCATTTT. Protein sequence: CASSQDYREGNQPQHF.

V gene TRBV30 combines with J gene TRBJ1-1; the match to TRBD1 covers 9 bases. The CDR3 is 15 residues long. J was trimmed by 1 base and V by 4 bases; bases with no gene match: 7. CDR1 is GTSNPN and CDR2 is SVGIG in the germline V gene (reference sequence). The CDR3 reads CAWTVQGAGNTEAFF. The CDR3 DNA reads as TGTGCCTGGACGGTACAGGGGGCCGGGAACACTGAAGCTTTCTTT. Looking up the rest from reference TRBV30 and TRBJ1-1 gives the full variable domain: SQTIHQWPATLVQPVGSPLSLECTVEGTSNPNLYWYRQAAGRGLQLLFYSVGIGQISSEVPQNLSASRPQDRQFILSSKKLLLSDSGFYLCAWTVQGAGNTEAFFGQGTRLTVV.

Here the CDR3 reads CASTASGGEQFF. CDR3 DNA: TGTGCCAGCACAGCTAGCGGGGGCGAGCAGTTCTTC. The chain recombines TRBV12-3 or TRBV12-4 with TRBJ2-1; TRBD2 agrees at 10 bases. The ends lost 7 bases at V and 10 bases at J; junction bases unmatched: 4. CDR3 length: 12 residues.

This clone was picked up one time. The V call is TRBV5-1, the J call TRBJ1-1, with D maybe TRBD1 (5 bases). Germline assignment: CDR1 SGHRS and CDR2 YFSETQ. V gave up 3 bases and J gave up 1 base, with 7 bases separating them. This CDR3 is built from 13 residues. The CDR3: CASSYQGNTEAFF. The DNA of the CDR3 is TGCGCCAGCAGCTACCAGGGGAACACTGAAGCTTTCTTT.

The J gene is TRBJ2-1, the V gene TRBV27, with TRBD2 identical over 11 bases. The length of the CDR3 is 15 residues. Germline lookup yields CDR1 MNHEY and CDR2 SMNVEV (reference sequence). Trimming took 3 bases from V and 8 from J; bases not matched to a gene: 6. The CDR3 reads CASSFSLAGGDEQFF. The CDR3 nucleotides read TGTGCCAGCAGTTTTTCCTTAGCGGGAGGGGATGAGCAGTTCTTC.

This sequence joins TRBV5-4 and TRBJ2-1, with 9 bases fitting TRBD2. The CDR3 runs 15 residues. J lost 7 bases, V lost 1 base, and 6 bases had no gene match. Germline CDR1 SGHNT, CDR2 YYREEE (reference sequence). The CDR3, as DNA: TGTGCCAGCAGCTTGATGGGGCTAGCGGGAAATGAGCAGTTCTTC. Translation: CASSLMGLAGNEQFF.

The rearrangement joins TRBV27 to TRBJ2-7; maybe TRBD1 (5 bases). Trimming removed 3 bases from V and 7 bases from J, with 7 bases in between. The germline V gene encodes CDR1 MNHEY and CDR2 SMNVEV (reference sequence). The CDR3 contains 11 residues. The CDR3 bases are TGTGCCAGCAGTTTCAGGGCGGAGCAGTACTTC. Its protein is CASSFRAEQYF.

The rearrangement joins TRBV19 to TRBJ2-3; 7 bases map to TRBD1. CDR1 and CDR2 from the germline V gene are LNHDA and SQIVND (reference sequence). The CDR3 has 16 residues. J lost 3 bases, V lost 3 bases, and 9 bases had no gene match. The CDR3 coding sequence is TGTGCCAGTAGTATGGGCACAGGGGTTGGAACAGATACGCAGTATTTT. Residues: CASSMGTGVGTDTQYF.

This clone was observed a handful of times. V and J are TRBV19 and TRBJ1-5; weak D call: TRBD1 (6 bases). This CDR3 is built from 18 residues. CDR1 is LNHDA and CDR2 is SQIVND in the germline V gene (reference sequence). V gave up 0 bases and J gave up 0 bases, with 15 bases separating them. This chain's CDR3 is CASSIDPGTLNSNQPQHF. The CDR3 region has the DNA TGTGCCAGTAGTATAGATCCCGGGACACTAAATAGCAATCAGCCCCAGCATTTT.

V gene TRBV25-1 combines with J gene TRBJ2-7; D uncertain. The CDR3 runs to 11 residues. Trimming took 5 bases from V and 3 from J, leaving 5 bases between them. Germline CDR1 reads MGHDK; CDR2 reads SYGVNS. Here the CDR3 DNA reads TGTGCCAGCAGTATAATCTACGAGCAGTACTTC. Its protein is CASSIIYEQYF.

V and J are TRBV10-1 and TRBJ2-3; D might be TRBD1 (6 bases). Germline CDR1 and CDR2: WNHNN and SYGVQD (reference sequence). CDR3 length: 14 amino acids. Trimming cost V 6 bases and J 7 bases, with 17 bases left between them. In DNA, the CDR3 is TGCGCCAGCAGCTGGGGGCAGGATCGAAATACGCAGTATTTT. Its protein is CASSWGQDRNTQYF.

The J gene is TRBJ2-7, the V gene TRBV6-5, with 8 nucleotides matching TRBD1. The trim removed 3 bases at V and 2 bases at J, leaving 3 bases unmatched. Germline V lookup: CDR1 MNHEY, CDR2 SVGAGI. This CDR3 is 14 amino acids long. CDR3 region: CASSYGTGTYEQYF. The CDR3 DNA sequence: TGTGCCAGCAGTTATGGGACAGGAACCTACGAGCAGTACTTC.

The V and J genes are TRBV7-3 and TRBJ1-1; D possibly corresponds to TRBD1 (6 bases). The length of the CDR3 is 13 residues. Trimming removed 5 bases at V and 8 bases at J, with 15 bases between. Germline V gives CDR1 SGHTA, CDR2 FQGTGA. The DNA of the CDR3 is TGTGCCAGCAGCCTAGGACAGACCAGCGAAGCTTTCTTT. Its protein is CASSLGQTSEAFF.

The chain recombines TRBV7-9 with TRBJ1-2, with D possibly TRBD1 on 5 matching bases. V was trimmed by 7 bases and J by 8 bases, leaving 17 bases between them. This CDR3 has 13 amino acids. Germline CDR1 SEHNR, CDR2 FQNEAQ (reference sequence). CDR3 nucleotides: TGTGCCAGCACCATGGGAGGGGAGTTCGGCTACACCTTC. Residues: CASTMGGEFGYTF.

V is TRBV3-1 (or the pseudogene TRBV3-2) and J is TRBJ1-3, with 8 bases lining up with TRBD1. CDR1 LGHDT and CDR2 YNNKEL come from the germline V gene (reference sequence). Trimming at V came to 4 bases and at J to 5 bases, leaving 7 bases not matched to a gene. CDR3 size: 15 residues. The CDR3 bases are TGTGCCAGCAGCCTCGGACAGGGTACTAGAAACACCATATATTTT. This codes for CASSLGQGTRNTIYF.

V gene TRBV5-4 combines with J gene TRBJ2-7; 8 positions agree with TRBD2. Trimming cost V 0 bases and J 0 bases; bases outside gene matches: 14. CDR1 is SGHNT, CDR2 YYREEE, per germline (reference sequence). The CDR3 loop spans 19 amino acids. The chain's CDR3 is CASSLGGGWGGGSSYEQYF. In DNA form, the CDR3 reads TGTGCCAGCAGCTTGGGCGGCGGTTGGGGCGGGGGGAGCTCCTACGAGCAGTACTTC.

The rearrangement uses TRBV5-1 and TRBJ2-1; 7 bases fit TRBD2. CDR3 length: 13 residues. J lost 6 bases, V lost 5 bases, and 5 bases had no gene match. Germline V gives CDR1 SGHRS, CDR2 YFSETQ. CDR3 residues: CASSVGGFNEQFF. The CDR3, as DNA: TGCGCCAGCAGTGTCGGGGGGTTCAATGAGCAGTTCTTC.

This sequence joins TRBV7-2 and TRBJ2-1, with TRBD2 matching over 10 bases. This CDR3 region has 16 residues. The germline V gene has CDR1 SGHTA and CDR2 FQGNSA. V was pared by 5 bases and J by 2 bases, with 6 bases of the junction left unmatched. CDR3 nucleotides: TGTGCCAGCAGCCTAAGCAGCGGGGGGGCCTACAATGAGCAGTTCTTC. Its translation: CASSLSSGGAYNEQFF.

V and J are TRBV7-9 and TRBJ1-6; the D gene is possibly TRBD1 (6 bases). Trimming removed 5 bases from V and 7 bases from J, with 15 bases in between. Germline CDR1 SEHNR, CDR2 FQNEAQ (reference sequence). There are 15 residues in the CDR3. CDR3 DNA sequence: TGTGCCAGCAGCCCCGGGGGGCAGGTCAATTCACCCCTCCACTTT. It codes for CASSPGGQVNSPLHF.

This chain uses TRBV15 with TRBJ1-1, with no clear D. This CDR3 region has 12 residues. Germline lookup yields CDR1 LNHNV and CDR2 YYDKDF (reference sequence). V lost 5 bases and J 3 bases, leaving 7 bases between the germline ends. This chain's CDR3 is CATSPGYTEAFF. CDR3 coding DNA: TGTGCCACCAGCCCGGGGTACACTGAAGCTTTCTTT.

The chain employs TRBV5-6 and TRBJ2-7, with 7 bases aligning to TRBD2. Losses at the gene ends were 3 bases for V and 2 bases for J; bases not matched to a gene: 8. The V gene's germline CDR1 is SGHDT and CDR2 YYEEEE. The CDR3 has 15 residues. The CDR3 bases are TGTGCCAGCAGCTCCCACCTAGCGGCCACCTACGAGCAGTACTTC. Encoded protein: CASSSHLAATYEQYF.

The CDR3 is CASKPGSGRVSYNEQFF. DNA for the CDR3: TGTGCCAGCAAGCCGGGCAGCGGGAGGGTCTCCTACAATGAGCAGTTCTTC. This rearrangement joins TRBV28 to TRBJ2-1; 10 nucleotides match TRBD2. Germline values: CDR1 MDHEN, CDR2 SYDVKM. The CDR3 is made up of 17 amino acids. Germline trimming cut 7 bases from V and 0 bases from J; bases unmatched to any gene: 9.

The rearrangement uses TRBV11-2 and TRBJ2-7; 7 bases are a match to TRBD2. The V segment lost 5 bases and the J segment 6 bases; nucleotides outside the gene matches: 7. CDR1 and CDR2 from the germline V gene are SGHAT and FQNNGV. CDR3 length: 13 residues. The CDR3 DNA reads TGTGCCAGCAGCCCGAGGTGGGGGGGCGAGCAGTACTTC. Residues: CASSPRWGGEQYF.

The CDR3 DNA reads as TGTGCCAGCAGCCGGGGGACAGGGGGAGTCGGGGAGCAGTACTTC. Translation: CASSRGTGGVGEQYF. V is TRBV7-9 and J is TRBJ2-7, with 11 bases aligning to TRBD1. The germline gives CDR1 SEHNR, CDR2 FQNEAQ (reference sequence). CDR3 length: 15 amino acids. Losses at the gene ends were 5 bases for V and 7 bases for J; bases not matched to a gene: 10.

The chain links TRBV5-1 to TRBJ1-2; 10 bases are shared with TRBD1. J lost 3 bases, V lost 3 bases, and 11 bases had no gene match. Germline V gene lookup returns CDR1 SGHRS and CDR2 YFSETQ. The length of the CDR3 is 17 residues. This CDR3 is CASSSRPPGTGDYGYTF. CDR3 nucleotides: TGCGCCAGCAGCTCGCGCCCACCCGGGACAGGGGACTATGGCTACACCTTC. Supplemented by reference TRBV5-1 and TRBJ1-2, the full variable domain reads KAGVTQTPRYLIKTRGQQVTLSCSPISGHRSVSWYQQTPGQGLQFLFEYFSETQRNKGNFPGRFSGRQFSNSRSEMNVSTLELGDSALYLCASSSRPPGTGDYGYTFGSGTRLTVV.

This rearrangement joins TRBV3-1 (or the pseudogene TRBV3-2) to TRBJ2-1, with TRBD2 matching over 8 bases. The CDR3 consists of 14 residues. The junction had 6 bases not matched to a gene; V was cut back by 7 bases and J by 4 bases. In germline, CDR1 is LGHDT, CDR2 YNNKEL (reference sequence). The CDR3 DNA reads TGTGCCAGCACCCGCACGGGGGGGTACAATGAGCAGTTCTTC. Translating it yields CASTRTGGYNEQFF.

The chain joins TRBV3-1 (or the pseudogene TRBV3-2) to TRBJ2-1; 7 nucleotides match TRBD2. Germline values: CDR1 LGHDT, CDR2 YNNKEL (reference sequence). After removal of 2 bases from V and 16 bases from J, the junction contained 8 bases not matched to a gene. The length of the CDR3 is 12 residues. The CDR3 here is CASSQRPGLLFF. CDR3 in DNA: TGTGCCAGCAGCCAACGACCGGGACTACTTTTCTTC.